Listed below are T cell receptor beta chains from one sample, sequenced in a study of response to subunit inactivated influenza vaccine. TCRdb itself ran the RT-PCR reads through MiXCR, one entry per CDR3 protein. Of about 300,000 distinct CDR3 sequences in the sample, roughly a fifth were seen once. The sequencing used PBMCs from blood, collected about 20 months after vaccination. The receptors were gathered from a man between 50 and 69 years old who received an inactivated influenza vaccine. Both conserved end residues are part of each CDR3. The order of the fields is V gene, CDR3 length, J gene, D gene, clone size, CDR3 protein, CDR3 DNA. A D gene is named only where the DNA matches it firmly. Not all rows give a size; the values are once, few, many and, for expanded clones, a class.

v_call: TRBV12-3/TRBV12-4
cdr3_length: 15
j_call: TRBJ1-1
d_call: TRBD1
clone_size: .
cdr3_aa: CASSSRRTGPTEAFF
cdr3_nt: TGTGCCAGCAGTTCGAGACGGACAGGGCCCACTGAAGCTTTCTTT

v_call: TRBV5-1
cdr3_length: 14
j_call: TRBJ2-3
d_call: .
clone_size: .
cdr3_aa: CASSFQGYTDTQYF
cdr3_nt: TGCGCCAGCAGCTTCCAGGGGTACACAGATACGCAGTATTTT

v_call: TRBV20-1
cdr3_length: 14
j_call: TRBJ2-4
d_call: TRBD2
clone_size: few
cdr3_aa: CSARSLAGTVIQYF
cdr3_nt: TGCAGTGCTAGATCTTTAGCGGGTACCGTAATTCAGTACTTC

v_call: TRBV3-1
cdr3_length: 13
j_call: TRBJ1-2
d_call: .
clone_size: many
cdr3_aa: CASSQDIAYGYTF
cdr3_nt: TGTGCCAGCAGCCAAGATATAGCCTATGGCTACACCTTC

v_call: TRBV6-2/TRBV6-3
cdr3_length: 14
j_call: TRBJ1-5
d_call: .
clone_size: many
cdr3_aa: CASRRDSSNQPQHF
cdr3_nt: TGTGCCAGCAGGAGAGACAGTAGCAATCAGCCCCAGCATTTT

v_call: TRBV5-1
cdr3_length: 15
j_call: TRBJ1-2
d_call: TRBD1
clone_size: many
cdr3_aa: CASSDHQGGNYGYTF
cdr3_nt: TGCGCCAGCAGCGATCATCAGGGGGGGAACTATGGCTACACCTTC

v_call: TRBV20-1
cdr3_length: 15
j_call: TRBJ2-7
d_call: .
clone_size: .
cdr3_aa: CSARVQRVGPYEQYF
cdr3_nt: TGCAGTGCTAGAGTACAGCGGGTAGGACCCTACGAGCAGTACTTC

v_call: TRBV10-2
cdr3_length: 13
j_call: TRBJ1-6
d_call: TRBD1
clone_size: many
cdr3_aa: CASGTGTDSPLHF
cdr3_nt: TGCGCCAGCGGGACAGGGACGGATTCACCCCTCCACTTT

v_call: TRBV19
cdr3_length: 15
j_call: TRBJ1-1
d_call: .
clone_size: .
cdr3_aa: CASSIVTGWGTEAFF
cdr3_nt: TGTGCCAGTAGTATAGTCACCGGGTGGGGGACTGAAGCTTTCTTT

v_call: TRBV6-1
cdr3_length: 13
j_call: TRBJ1-2
d_call: .
clone_size: few
cdr3_aa: CASSENRERGYTF
cdr3_nt: TGTGCCAGCAGTGAAAACAGGGAGCGTGGCTACACCTTC

v_call: TRBV10-3
cdr3_length: 14
j_call: TRBJ2-3
d_call: .
clone_size: .
cdr3_aa: CATTGISSTDTQYF
cdr3_nt: TGTGCCACCACTGGAATAAGTAGCACAGATACGCAGTATTTT

v_call: TRBV5-1
cdr3_length: 17
j_call: TRBJ1-4
d_call: TRBD1
clone_size: few
cdr3_aa: CASSGGTGRATNEKLFF
cdr3_nt: TGCGCCAGCAGCGGAGGGACAGGGAGGGCAACTAATGAAAAACTGTTTTTT

v_call: TRBV2
cdr3_length: 15
j_call: TRBJ1-5
d_call: .
clone_size: .
cdr3_aa: CASRVQPGGNQPQHF
cdr3_nt: TGTGCCAGCAGAGTCCAACCGGGAGGCAATCAGCCCCAGCATTTT

v_call: TRBV6-1
cdr3_length: 15
j_call: TRBJ1-1
d_call: .
clone_size: many
cdr3_aa: CASHAAGRGNTEAFF
cdr3_nt: TGTGCCAGCCACGCGGCTGGGAGGGGAAACACTGAAGCTTTCTTT

v_call: TRBV12-3/TRBV12-4
cdr3_length: 14
j_call: TRBJ1-1
d_call: .
clone_size: few
cdr3_aa: CASRTGQQATEAFF
cdr3_nt: TGTGCCAGCAGAACTGGACAGCAAGCCACTGAAGCTTTCTTT

v_call: TRBV11-2
cdr3_length: 13
j_call: TRBJ1-6
d_call: .
clone_size: many
cdr3_aa: CASSARTDSPLHF
cdr3_nt: TGTGCCAGCAGCGCAAGGACAGATTCACCCCTCCACTTT

v_call: TRBV13
cdr3_length: 17
j_call: TRBJ2-7
d_call: TRBD1
clone_size: .
cdr3_aa: CASSIPDDGTGNHEQYF
cdr3_nt: TGTGCCAGCAGCATCCCAGACGATGGGACAGGGAACCACGAGCAGTACTTC

v_call: TRBV5-1
cdr3_length: 14
j_call: TRBJ1-6
d_call: .
clone_size: .
cdr3_aa: CASMEMGANSPLHF
cdr3_nt: TGCGCCAGCATGGAAATGGGTGCAAATTCACCCCTCCACTTT

v_call: TRBV18
cdr3_length: 15
j_call: TRBJ2-2
d_call: .
clone_size: .
cdr3_aa: CASSPPMGYTGELFF
cdr3_nt: TGTGCCAGCTCACCACCCATGGGATACACCGGGGAGCTGTTTTTT

v_call: TRBV7-2
cdr3_length: 14
j_call: TRBJ1-2
d_call: .
clone_size: few
cdr3_aa: CASSDRTAIYGYTF
cdr3_nt: TGTGCCAGCAGCGACCGGACGGCCATCTATGGCTACACCTTC

v_call: TRBV12-3/TRBV12-4
cdr3_length: 15
j_call: TRBJ2-5
d_call: .
clone_size: few
cdr3_aa: CASSLAQGMLETQYF
cdr3_nt: TGTGCCAGCAGTTTGGCACAGGGTATGTTGGAGACCCAGTACTTC

v_call: TRBV28
cdr3_length: 13
j_call: TRBJ1-5
d_call: .
clone_size: .
cdr3_aa: CASRQYSNQSQHF
cdr3_nt: TGTGCCAGCAGACAGTATAGCAATCAGTCCCAGCATTTT

v_call: TRBV29-1
cdr3_length: 13
j_call: TRBJ1-1
d_call: .
clone_size: few
cdr3_aa: CSVDGGRRTEAFF
cdr3_nt: TGCAGCGTTGACGGGGGCCGGAGGACTGAAGCTTTCTTT

v_call: TRBV10-3
cdr3_length: 12
j_call: TRBJ2-7
d_call: .
clone_size: few
cdr3_aa: CAISDQSYEQYF
cdr3_nt: TGTGCCATCAGTGACCAGTCCTACGAGCAGTACTTC

v_call: TRBV30
cdr3_length: 15
j_call: TRBJ1-5
d_call: .
clone_size: few
cdr3_aa: CAWSPGPNSNQPQHF
cdr3_nt: TGTGCCTGGAGCCCGGGACCTAATAGCAATCAGCCCCAGCATTTT

v_call: TRBV19
cdr3_length: 15
j_call: TRBJ1-5
d_call: TRBD1
clone_size: .
cdr3_aa: CASSTLSTGPQPQHF
cdr3_nt: TGTGCCAGTAGTACCCTCTCGACAGGGCCTCAGCCCCAGCATTTT

v_call: TRBV3-1
cdr3_length: 16
j_call: TRBJ2-5
d_call: .
clone_size: few
cdr3_aa: CASSVPDTLRQETQYF
cdr3_nt: TGTGCCAGCAGCGTCCCCGACACCCTTCGGCAAGAGACCCAGTACTTC

v_call: TRBV20-1
cdr3_length: 13
j_call: TRBJ2-5
d_call: .
clone_size: .
cdr3_aa: CSAIWQTQETQYF
cdr3_nt: TGCAGTGCTATCTGGCAGACTCAAGAGACCCAGTACTTC

v_call: TRBV7-2
cdr3_length: 14
j_call: TRBJ1-6
d_call: .
clone_size: .
cdr3_aa: CASSPRGMNSPLHF
cdr3_nt: TGTGCCAGCAGCCCAAGGGGGATGAATTCACCCCTCCACTTT

v_call: TRBV10-3
cdr3_length: 14
j_call: TRBJ1-3
d_call: .
clone_size: .
cdr3_aa: CAISEYNSGNTIYF
cdr3_nt: TGTGCCATCAGTGAGTACAACTCTGGAAACACCATATATTTT

v_call: TRBV6-6
cdr3_length: 12
j_call: TRBJ2-1
d_call: .
clone_size: .
cdr3_aa: CASSPTNNEQFF
cdr3_nt: TGTGCCAGCAGCCCGACTAACAATGAGCAGTTCTTC

v_call: TRBV5-1
cdr3_length: 13
j_call: TRBJ1-1
d_call: .
clone_size: few
cdr3_aa: CASALSVNTEAFF
cdr3_nt: TGCGCCAGTGCACTAAGTGTGAACACTGAAGCTTTCTTT

v_call: TRBV12-3/TRBV12-4
cdr3_length: 14
j_call: TRBJ1-1
d_call: .
clone_size: many
cdr3_aa: CASSSVQGSTEAFF
cdr3_nt: TGTGCCAGCAGTTCCGTACAGGGTTCCACTGAAGCTTTCTTT

v_call: TRBV15
cdr3_length: 15
j_call: TRBJ2-5
d_call: .
clone_size: few
cdr3_aa: CATSREGLGQETQYF
cdr3_nt: TGTGCCACCAGCAGGGAGGGACTCGGTCAAGAGACCCAGTACTTC

v_call: TRBV9
cdr3_length: 13
j_call: TRBJ1-1
d_call: .
clone_size: .
cdr3_aa: CASSANLLTEAFF
cdr3_nt: TGTGCCAGCAGCGCGAATTTGTTAACTGAAGCTTTCTTT

v_call: TRBV7-2
cdr3_length: 15
j_call: TRBJ1-6
d_call: .
clone_size: few
cdr3_aa: CASSFGSSYNSPLHF
cdr3_nt: TGTGCCAGCAGCTTCGGAAGCTCCTATAATTCACCCCTCCACTTT

v_call: TRBV3-1
cdr3_length: 16
j_call: TRBJ2-1
d_call: .
clone_size: .
cdr3_aa: CASSSTQRTLYNEQFF
cdr3_nt: TGTGCCAGCAGCTCAACTCAAAGGACACTGTACAATGAGCAGTTCTTC

v_call: TRBV5-6
cdr3_length: 14
j_call: TRBJ1-1
d_call: TRBD1
clone_size: .
cdr3_aa: CASHPQGQGVPAFF
cdr3_nt: TGTGCCAGCCACCCCCAGGGACAGGGGGTTCCAGCTTTCTTT

v_call: TRBV12-3/TRBV12-4
cdr3_length: 17
j_call: TRBJ1-5
d_call: TRBD1
clone_size: few
cdr3_aa: CASSKSGTGSWNQPQHF
cdr3_nt: TGTGCCAGCAGTAAATCCGGGACAGGGAGTTGGAATCAGCCCCAGCATTTT

v_call: TRBV7-9
cdr3_length: 16
j_call: TRBJ1-6
d_call: TRBD1
clone_size: few
cdr3_aa: CASSTRQGAGNSPLHF
cdr3_nt: TGTGCCAGCAGCACCAGACAGGGCGCGGGGAATTCACCCCTCCACTTT

v_call: TRBV24-1
cdr3_length: 13
j_call: TRBJ2-2
d_call: .
clone_size: .
cdr3_aa: CATRGNGAGELFF
cdr3_nt: TGTGCCACCAGAGGAAACGGGGCCGGGGAGCTGTTTTTT

v_call: TRBV12-3/TRBV12-4
cdr3_length: 17
j_call: TRBJ2-7
d_call: TRBD1
clone_size: .
cdr3_aa: CASSFQYLSGGAYEQYF
cdr3_nt: TGTGCCAGCAGTTTCCAATACTTGTCAGGGGGTGCCTACGAGCAGTACTTC

v_call: TRBV20-1
cdr3_length: 16
j_call: TRBJ1-6
d_call: .
clone_size: few
cdr3_aa: CSARDRELAYNSPLHF
cdr3_nt: TGCAGTGCTAGAGACAGGGAATTGGCCTATAATTCACCCCTCCACTTT

v_call: TRBV20-1
cdr3_length: 14
j_call: TRBJ2-1
d_call: TRBD2
clone_size: few
cdr3_aa: CSALGASGSYEQFF
cdr3_nt: TGCAGTGCCCTGGGGGCTAGCGGGAGCTATGAGCAGTTCTTC

v_call: TRBV6-5
cdr3_length: 17
j_call: TRBJ2-2
d_call: .
clone_size: .
cdr3_aa: CASSYPRRGRYTGELFF
cdr3_nt: TGTGCCAGCAGTTACCCCCGCAGGGGTCGATACACCGGGGAGCTGTTTTTT

v_call: TRBV20-1
cdr3_length: 14
j_call: TRBJ2-3
d_call: TRBD2
clone_size: few
cdr3_aa: CSAPTSGNTDTQYF
cdr3_nt: TGCAGTGCTCCGACTAGCGGGAACACAGATACGCAGTATTTT

v_call: TRBV6-7
cdr3_length: 12
j_call: TRBJ2-7
d_call: .
clone_size: few
cdr3_aa: CASKISGHEQYF
cdr3_nt: TGTGCCAGCAAAATCTCGGGGCACGAGCAGTACTTC

v_call: TRBV15
cdr3_length: 13
j_call: TRBJ2-1
d_call: .
clone_size: .
cdr3_aa: CATSRVGVAEQFF
cdr3_nt: TGTGCCACCAGCAGAGTCGGGGTGGCTGAGCAGTTCTTC

v_call: TRBV5-1
cdr3_length: 16
j_call: TRBJ2-2
d_call: .
clone_size: .
cdr3_aa: CASSEVAGALTGELFF
cdr3_nt: TGCGCCAGCAGCGAGGTTGCAGGGGCTCTCACCGGGGAGCTGTTTTTT

v_call: TRBV14
cdr3_length: 14
j_call: TRBJ2-1
d_call: TRBD1
clone_size: .
cdr3_aa: CASSQAGGYNEQFF
cdr3_nt: TGTGCCAGCAGCCAAGCAGGGGGCTACAATGAGCAGTTCTTC

v_call: TRBV5-1
cdr3_length: 15
j_call: TRBJ2-7
d_call: .
clone_size: .
cdr3_aa: CASSPNRFQDHEQYF
cdr3_nt: TGCGCCAGCAGCCCCAACAGATTCCAAGACCACGAGCAGTACTTC

v_call: TRBV7-2
cdr3_length: 16
j_call: TRBJ1-1
d_call: .
clone_size: few
cdr3_aa: CASSLERGKVNTEAFF
cdr3_nt: TGTGCCAGCAGCTTAGAGCGAGGGAAGGTGAACACTGAAGCTTTCTTT